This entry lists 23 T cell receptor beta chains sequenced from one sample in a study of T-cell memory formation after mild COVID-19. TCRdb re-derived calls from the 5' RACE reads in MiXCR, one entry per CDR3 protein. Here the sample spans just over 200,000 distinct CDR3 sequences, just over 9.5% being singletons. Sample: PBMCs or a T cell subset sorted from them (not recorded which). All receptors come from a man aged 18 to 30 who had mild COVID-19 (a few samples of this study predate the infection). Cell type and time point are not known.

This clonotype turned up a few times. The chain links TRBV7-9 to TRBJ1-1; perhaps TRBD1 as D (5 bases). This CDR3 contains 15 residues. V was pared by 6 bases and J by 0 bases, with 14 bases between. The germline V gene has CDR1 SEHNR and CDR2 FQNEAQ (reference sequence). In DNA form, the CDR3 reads TGTGCCAGCAGTCTAGGTGGGACCATGAACACTGAAGCTTTCTTT. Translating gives CASSLGGTMNTEAFF.

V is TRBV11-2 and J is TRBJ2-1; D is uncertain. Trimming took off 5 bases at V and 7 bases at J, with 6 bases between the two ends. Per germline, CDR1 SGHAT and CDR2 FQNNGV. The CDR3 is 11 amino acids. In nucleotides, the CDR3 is TGTGCCAGCAGCCGAGCTAATGAGCAGTTCTTC. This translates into CASSRANEQFF.

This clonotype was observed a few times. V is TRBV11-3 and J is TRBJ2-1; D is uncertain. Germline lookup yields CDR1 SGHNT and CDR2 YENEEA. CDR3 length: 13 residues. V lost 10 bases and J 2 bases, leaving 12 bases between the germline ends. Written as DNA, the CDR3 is TGTGCCAACCCGGGCGTCCCCTACAATGAGCAGTTCTTC. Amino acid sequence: CANPGVPYNEQFF. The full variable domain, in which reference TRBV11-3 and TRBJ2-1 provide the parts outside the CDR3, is EAGVVQSPRYKIIEKKQPVAFWCNPISGHNTLYWYLQNLGQGPELLIRYENEEAVDDSQLPKDRFSAERLKGVDSTLKIQPAELGDSAVYLCANPGVPYNEQFFGPGTRLTVL.

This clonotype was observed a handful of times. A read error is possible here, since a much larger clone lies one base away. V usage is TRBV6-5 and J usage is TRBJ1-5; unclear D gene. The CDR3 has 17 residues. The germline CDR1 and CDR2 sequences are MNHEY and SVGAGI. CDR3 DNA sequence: TGTGCCAGCAGTTACTCGAAGAGCCTACAAGGCAATCAGCCCCAGAATTTT. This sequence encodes CASSYSKSLQGNQPQNF.

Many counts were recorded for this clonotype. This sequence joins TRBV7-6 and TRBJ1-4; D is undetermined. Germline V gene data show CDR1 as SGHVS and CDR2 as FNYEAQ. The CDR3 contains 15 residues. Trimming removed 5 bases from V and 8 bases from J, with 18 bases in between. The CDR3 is CASSPNSLIQEKLFF. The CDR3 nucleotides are TGTGCCAGCAGCCCCAACTCCCTGATACAGGAAAAACTGTTTTTT.

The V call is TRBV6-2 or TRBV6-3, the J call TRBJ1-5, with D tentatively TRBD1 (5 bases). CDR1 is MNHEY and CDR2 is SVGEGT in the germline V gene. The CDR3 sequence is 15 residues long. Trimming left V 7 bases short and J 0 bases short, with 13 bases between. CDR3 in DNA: TGTGCCAGCAAGACAGCCTCGTATAGCAATCAGCCCCAGCATTTT. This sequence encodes CASKTASYSNQPQHF.

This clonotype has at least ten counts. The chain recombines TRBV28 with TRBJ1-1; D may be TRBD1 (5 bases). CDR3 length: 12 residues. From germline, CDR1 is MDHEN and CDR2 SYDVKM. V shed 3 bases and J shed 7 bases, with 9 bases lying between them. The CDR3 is CASSFRGSEAFF. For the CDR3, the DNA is TGTGCCAGCAGTTTTCGGGGGAGTGAAGCTTTCTTT.

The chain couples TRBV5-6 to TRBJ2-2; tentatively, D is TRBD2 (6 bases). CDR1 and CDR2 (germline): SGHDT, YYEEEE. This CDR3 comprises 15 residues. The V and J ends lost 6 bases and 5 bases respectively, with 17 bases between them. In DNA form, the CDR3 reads TGTGCCAGCACCTGGGGCATGGCGGGGACCGGGGAGCTGTTTTTT. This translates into CASTWGMAGTGELFF.

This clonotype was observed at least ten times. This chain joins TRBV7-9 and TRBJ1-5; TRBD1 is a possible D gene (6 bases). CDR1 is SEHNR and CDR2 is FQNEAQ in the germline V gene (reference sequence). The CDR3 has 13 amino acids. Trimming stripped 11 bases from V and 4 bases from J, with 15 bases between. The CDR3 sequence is CAVPGDNNQPQHF. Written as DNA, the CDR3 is TGTGCCGTACCCGGGGACAATAATCAGCCCCAGCATTTT. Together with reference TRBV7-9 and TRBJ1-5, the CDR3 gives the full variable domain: DTGVSQNPRHKITKRGQNVTFRCDPISEHNRLYWYRQTLGQGPEFLTYFQNEAQLEKSRLLSDRFSAERPKGSFSTLEIQRTEQGDSAMYLCAVPGDNNQPQHFGDGTRLSIL.

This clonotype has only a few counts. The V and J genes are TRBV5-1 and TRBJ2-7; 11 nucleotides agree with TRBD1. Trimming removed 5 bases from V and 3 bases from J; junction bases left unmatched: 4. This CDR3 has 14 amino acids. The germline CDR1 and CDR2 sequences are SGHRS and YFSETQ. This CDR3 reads CASSSGTGGYEQYF. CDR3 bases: TGCGCCAGCAGTTCCGGGACAGGGGGCTACGAGCAGTACTTC.

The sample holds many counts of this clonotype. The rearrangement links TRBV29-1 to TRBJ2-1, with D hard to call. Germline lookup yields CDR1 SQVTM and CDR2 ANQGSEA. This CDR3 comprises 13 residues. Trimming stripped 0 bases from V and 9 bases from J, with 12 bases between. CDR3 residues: CSVEDETDFEQFF. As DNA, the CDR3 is TGCAGCGTTGAAGACGAGACGGATTTTGAGCAGTTCTTC.

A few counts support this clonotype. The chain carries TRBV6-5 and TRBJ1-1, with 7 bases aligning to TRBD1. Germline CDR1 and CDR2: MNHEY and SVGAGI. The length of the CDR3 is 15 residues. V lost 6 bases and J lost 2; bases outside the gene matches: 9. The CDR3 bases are TGTGCCAGCAGGGTACCGGGACAGAAAAACACTGAAGCTTTCTTT. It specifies CASRVPGQKNTEAFF.

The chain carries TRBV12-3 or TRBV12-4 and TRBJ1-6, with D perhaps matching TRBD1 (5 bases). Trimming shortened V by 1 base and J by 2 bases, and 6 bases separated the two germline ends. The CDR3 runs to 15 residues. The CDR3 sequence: CASSLGGAYNSPLHF. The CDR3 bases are TGTGCCAGCAGTTTAGGGGGCGCCTATAATTCACCCCTCCACTTT.

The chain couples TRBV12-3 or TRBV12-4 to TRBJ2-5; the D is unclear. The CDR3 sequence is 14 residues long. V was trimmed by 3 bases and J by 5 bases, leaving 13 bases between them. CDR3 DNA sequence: TGTGCCAGCAGTTTGTTGTCCCTTGGGGAGACCCAGTACTTC. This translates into CASSLLSLGETQYF.

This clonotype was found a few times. CDR3 in DNA: TGCAGTGTCCTACGGACAGACCAAGAGACCCAGTACTTC. Protein sequence: CSVLRTDQETQYF. The chain recombines TRBV20-1 with TRBJ2-5; D perhaps matches TRBD1 (6 bases). Deletions cut 7 bases from V and 0 bases from J, with 12 bases between. Per germline, CDR1 DFQATT and CDR2 SNEGSKA (reference sequence). The CDR3 is made up of 13 amino acids.

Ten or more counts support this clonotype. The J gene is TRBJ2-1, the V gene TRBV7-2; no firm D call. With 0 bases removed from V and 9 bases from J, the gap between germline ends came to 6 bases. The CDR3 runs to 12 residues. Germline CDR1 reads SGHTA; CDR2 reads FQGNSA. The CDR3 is CASSLAQTEQFF. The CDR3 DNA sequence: TGTGCCAGCAGCTTAGCGCAGACTGAGCAGTTCTTC.

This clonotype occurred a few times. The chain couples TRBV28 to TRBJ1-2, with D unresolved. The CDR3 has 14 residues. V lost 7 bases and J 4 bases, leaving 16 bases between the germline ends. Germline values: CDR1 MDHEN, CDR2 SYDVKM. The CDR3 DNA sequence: TGTGCCAGCACCTCGCCAGTTAGAATCTATGGCTACACCTTC. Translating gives CASTSPVRIYGYTF.

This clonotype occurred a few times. The CDR3 DNA sequence: TGTGCCAGCAGCACCGGGGGCACAGATACGCAGTATTTT. Translation gives CASSTGGTDTQYF. The V and J genes are TRBV12-3 or TRBV12-4 and TRBJ2-3; D might be TRBD2 (5 bases). The V end lost 6 bases, the J end lost 1 base, and 8 bases lay between the germline ends. The CDR3 contains 13 residues.

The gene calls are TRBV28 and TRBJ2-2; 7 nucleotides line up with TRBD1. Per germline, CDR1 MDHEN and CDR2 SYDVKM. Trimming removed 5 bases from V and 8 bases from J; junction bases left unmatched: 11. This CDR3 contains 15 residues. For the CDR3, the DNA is TGTGCCAGCAGTCGCTGGACAGGCCCTCGGGGGGAGCTGTTTTTT. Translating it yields CASSRWTGPRGELFF.

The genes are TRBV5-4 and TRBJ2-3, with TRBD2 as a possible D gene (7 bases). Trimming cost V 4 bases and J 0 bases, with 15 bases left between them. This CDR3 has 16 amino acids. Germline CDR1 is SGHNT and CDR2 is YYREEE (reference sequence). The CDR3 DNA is TGTGCCAGCAGCGAGCGACGGGGGGCTAGCACAGATACGCAGTATTTT. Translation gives CASSERRGASTDTQYF.

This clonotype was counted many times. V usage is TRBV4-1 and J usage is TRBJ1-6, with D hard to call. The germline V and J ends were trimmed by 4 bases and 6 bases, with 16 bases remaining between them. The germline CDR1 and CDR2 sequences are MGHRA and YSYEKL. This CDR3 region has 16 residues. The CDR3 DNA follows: TGCGCCAGCAGCCCGATCGGTCGGGGAACTAATTCACCCCTCCACTTT. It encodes CASSPIGRGTNSPLHF.

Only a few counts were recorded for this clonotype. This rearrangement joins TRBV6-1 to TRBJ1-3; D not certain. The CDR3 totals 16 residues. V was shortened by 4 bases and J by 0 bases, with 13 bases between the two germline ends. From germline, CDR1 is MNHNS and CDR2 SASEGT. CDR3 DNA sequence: TGTGCCAGCAGTGTATCCCGGACGGCCTCTGGAAACACCATATATTTT. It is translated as CASSVSRTASGNTIYF.

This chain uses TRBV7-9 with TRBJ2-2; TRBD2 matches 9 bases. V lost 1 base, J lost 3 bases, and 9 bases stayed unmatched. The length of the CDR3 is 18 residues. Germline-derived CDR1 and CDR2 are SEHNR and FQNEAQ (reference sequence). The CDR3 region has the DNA TGTGCCAGCAGCTTAGTCGCTAGCGGGGTGATTTACACCGGGGAGCTGTTTTTT. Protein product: CASSLVASGVIYTGELFF.